This T cell receptor (beta chain) was retrieved from a study of blood T cell repertoires in COVID-19. This clone was detected a few times. CDR3 length: 14 amino acids. In germline, CDR1 is SGHTA, CDR2 FQGNSA. The V segment lost 5 bases and the J segment 8 bases; nucleotides outside the gene matches: 8. Produced via immunoSEQ multiplex PCR; TCRdb's table is partial and in-frame only. Among about 160,000 clones, 70% to 85% were seen once, and the ten largest hold 5.5% to 8%. The TCR was taken from an elderly man with COVID-19, enrolled during active disease. The chain employs TRBV7-2 and TRBJ1-2, with 10 bases aligning to TRBD1. The sample consisted of peripheral blood. The chain's CDR3 is CASSPQWTGGGYTF. DNA of the CDR3: TGTGCCAGCAGCCCCCAATGGACAGGGGGGGGCTACACCTTC. Complete variable domain (other parts from reference TRBV7-2 and TRBJ1-2): GAGVSQSPSNKVTEKGKDVELRCDPISGHTALYWYRQSLGQGLEFLIYFQGNSAPDKSGLPSDRFSAERTGGSVSTLTIQRTQQEDSAVYLCASSPQWTGGGYTFGSGTRLTVV.